This note documents a single TCR beta chain sequence. TCRdb's copy holds only in-frame clones and misses some; the assay was immunoSEQ multiplex PCR. Counted here are some 46,000 clones, 77% occurring once; the ten biggest clones make up roughly 2.6%. Trimming pared 0 bases from V and 7 bases from J, leaving 12 bases between. This CDR3 is 14 amino acids long. The germline V gene has CDR1 SGHTA and CDR2 FQGNSA. The data belong to a study of radiotherapy plus CTLA-4 blockade in lung cancer. The chain joins TRBV7-2 to TRBJ1-2; the D is unclear. Here the sequenced sample was peripheral blood, taken from a patient treated with radiotherapy plus ipilimumab. This sequence was found in a human donor with non-small cell lung cancer whose response to radiotherapy plus ipilimumab could not be evaluated. The CDR3 loop is CASSLAGGFGGYTF. The DNA for the CDR3 is TGTGCCAGCAGCTTAGCGGGAGGGTTTGGTGGCTACACCTTC.